A selection of T cell receptor beta chains follows, all from one sample in a study of human T cells and chemical hapten exposure. From the RACE reads, TCRdb called clonotypes with MiXCR, one entry per CDR3 protein. The sample comprises around 380,000 distinct CDR3 sequences, about 4.4% of which are singletons, and roughly 2.4% rests with the top ten. Sequenced here: whole blood, sampled in connection with sensitization to the hapten diphenylcyclopropenone (DPC). These receptors all come from a woman aged 45-65 years with alopecia areata. Some clones in this sample may be carry-over from other donors' samples. The CDR3 runs from the conserved cysteine through the conserved F or W. A D gene is named only where the DNA matches it firmly. Clone size appears in some rows only: once, few, many, or a class for an expanded clone.

V: TRBV6-5; size: many; J: TRBJ1-4; D: .; DNA: TGTGCCAGCAGTCCCTTAACAGTGAGGGGGGAAAAACTGTTTTTT; CDR3: CASSPLTVRGEKLFF
V: TRBV6-2/TRBV6-3; size: many; J: TRBJ2-7; D: .; DNA: TGTGCCAGCAGTTACTTATACGAGCAGTACTTC; CDR3: CASSYLYEQYF
V: TRBV28; size: .; J: TRBJ1-2; D: .; DNA: TGTGCCAGCCAGGGTGCGGGGACACGCCAACCAGGAGAATCCTATGGCTACACCTTC; CDR3: CASQGAGTRQPGESYGYTF
V: TRBV29-1; size: many; J: TRBJ1-2; D: .; DNA: TGCAGCGTTGAAGCTGGAATCACTGGGGCGGAAGGCTACACCTTC; CDR3: CSVEAGITGAEGYTF
V: TRBV28; size: many; J: TRBJ2-7; D: TRBD2; DNA: TGTGCCAGCAGTTTAATGGGACTAGCGGAGGGGGGTTACGAGCAGTACTTC; CDR3: CASSLMGLAEGGYEQYF
V: TRBV27; size: many; J: TRBJ2-6; D: .; DNA: TGTGCCAGCAGTCTCAGGGGTGGTGGGGCCAACGTCCTGACTTTC; CDR3: CASSLRGGGANVLTF
V: TRBV2; size: many; J: TRBJ1-3; D: .; DNA: TGTGCCAGCTACGGTTCCTCTGGAAACACCATATATTTT; CDR3: CASYGSSGNTIYF
V: TRBV4-2; size: few; J: TRBJ2-7; D: .; DNA: TGTGCCAGCAGCCAAGAACGGGGCCGGGAGCAGTACTTC; CDR3: CASSQERGREQYF
V: TRBV28; size: many; J: TRBJ1-1; D: TRBD1; DNA: TGTGCCAGCATCTCACAGGCAGCCTCAGGGGGCACTGAAGCTTTCTTT; CDR3: CASISQAASGGTEAFF
V: TRBV9; size: many; J: TRBJ2-1; D: .; DNA: TGTGCCAGCAGCAAGACAGACTACAATGAGCAGTTCTTC; CDR3: CASSKTDYNEQFF
V: TRBV10-1; size: few; J: TRBJ2-4; D: .; DNA: TGCGCCAGCAGTGAGTCAAATTGGCCTAACATTCAGTACTTC; CDR3: CASSESNWPNIQYF
V: TRBV29-1; size: many; J: TRBJ2-7; D: .; DNA: TGCAGCGTTGAATTTGACAAAAACTACGAGCAGTACTTC; CDR3: CSVEFDKNYEQYF
V: TRBV4-3; size: few; J: TRBJ2-2; D: TRBD1; DNA: TGCGCCAGCAGCCAACCAGGGACAGGCACCGGGGAGCTGTTTTTT; CDR3: CASSQPGTGTGELFF
V: TRBV20-1; size: many; J: TRBJ1-2; D: TRBD1; DNA: TGCAGTGCTATCCCTCCGGGACAGTTCTATGGCTACACCTTC; CDR3: CSAIPPGQFYGYTF
V: TRBV20-1; size: few; J: TRBJ2-2; D: .; DNA: TGCAGTGCTAGTTTGGGTACCGGGGAGCTGTTTTTT; CDR3: CSASLGTGELFF
V: TRBV30; size: .; J: TRBJ2-3; D: TRBD2; DNA: TGTGCCTGGGATAGCGGGAGGGGAGATACGCAGTATTTT; CDR3: CAWDSGRGDTQYF
V: TRBV20-1; size: many; J: TRBJ1-1; D: TRBD1; DNA: TGCAGTGCGTCCGGGACAGGGAGGGCTGAAGCTTTCTTT; CDR3: CSASGTGRAEAFF
V: TRBV20-1; size: many; J: TRBJ1-2; D: .; DNA: TGCAGTGCTCATCTATACGGGGGCTACACCTTC; CDR3: CSAHLYGGYTF
V: TRBV2; size: .; J: TRBJ1-3; D: .; DNA: TGTGCCAGCAGACCCGACAGGACCTCTGGAAACACCATATATTTT; CDR3: CASRPDRTSGNTIYF
V: TRBV12-5; size: many; J: TRBJ2-5; D: .; DNA: TGTGCTAGTGGTTTACATCAGTACCAAGAGACCCAGTACTTC; CDR3: CASGLHQYQETQYF
V: TRBV28; size: many; J: TRBJ1-4; D: .; DNA: TGTGCCAGCACTCCCCTCAGTGAGGGGGATAGTGAAAAACTGTTTTTT; CDR3: CASTPLSEGDSEKLFF
V: TRBV5-1; size: many; J: TRBJ2-5; D: TRBD2; DNA: TGCGCCAGCAGCTTGGGGCGGGGGGACCAAGAGACCCAGTACTTC; CDR3: CASSLGRGDQETQYF
V: TRBV2; size: many; J: TRBJ2-1; D: TRBD2; DNA: TGTGCCAGCAGTGTGGTCGGACTAGGGAGGGCCAATGAGCAGTTCTTC; CDR3: CASSVVGLGRANEQFF
V: TRBV14; size: many; J: TRBJ2-7; D: .; DNA: TGTGCCAGCAGCTATCAAACTAGCCAGCTATCGGGGAACGAGCAGTACTTC; CDR3: CASSYQTSQLSGNEQYF
V: TRBV7-2; size: few; J: TRBJ2-1; D: TRBD2; DNA: TGTGCCAGCAGCTTTGGGCCTAGCGGTGAGCAGTTCTTC; CDR3: CASSFGPSGEQFF
V: TRBV29-1; size: few; J: TRBJ2-7; D: TRBD1; DNA: TGCAGCGTTGAAGTCCCCGGGACAGGGGCCGAGCAGTACTTC; CDR3: CSVEVPGTGAEQYF
V: TRBV5-1; size: many; J: TRBJ2-5; D: .; DNA: TGCGCCAGCAGCTTGGCAGCAGGGCGAAGGGAGACCCAGTACTTC; CDR3: CASSLAAGRRETQYF
V: TRBV15; size: many; J: TRBJ2-7; D: .; DNA: TGTGCCACCAGCAGAGATCGGCAGGGTGGGTACGAGCAGTACTTC; CDR3: CATSRDRQGGYEQYF
V: TRBV20-1; size: many; J: TRBJ1-5; D: .; DNA: TGCAGTGCTAGAAAGGGGGTCAGTCAGCCCCAGCATTTT; CDR3: CSARKGVSQPQHF
V: TRBV7-9; size: many; J: TRBJ1-6; D: .; DNA: TGTGCCAGCACATACGGGAGACTTAATTCACCCCTCCACTTT; CDR3: CASTYGRLNSPLHF
V: TRBV20-1; size: many; J: TRBJ2-7; D: .; DNA: TGCAGTGCTACCCCAGGGTCAGGGAAGGTCGAGCAGTACTTC; CDR3: CSATPGSGKVEQYF
V: TRBV28; size: few; J: TRBJ2-5; D: .; DNA: TGTGCCAGCAGTTTAACGGAGCAAGAGACCCAGTACTTC; CDR3: CASSLTEQETQYF
V: TRBV4-2; size: many; J: TRBJ1-4; D: .; DNA: TGTGCCAGCAGCCAAGGAAGAGGTGGAGGGGCTAATGAAAAACTGTTTTTT; CDR3: CASSQGRGGGANEKLFF
V: TRBV5-6; size: .; J: TRBJ1-1; D: .; DNA: TGTGCCAGCAGCTGGGGGGCTGAGACTGAAGCTTTCTTT; CDR3: CASSWGAETEAFF
V: TRBV6-5; size: many; J: TRBJ2-4; D: .; DNA: TGTGCCAGCTTTGGAGGGGGGAGCAAAAACATTCAGTACTTC; CDR3: CASFGGGSKNIQYF
V: TRBV27; size: many; J: TRBJ1-1; D: .; DNA: TGTGCCAGCAAGACCAGGGACTTGAACACTGAAGCTTTCTTT; CDR3: CASKTRDLNTEAFF
V: TRBV7-9; size: few; J: TRBJ1-2; D: .; DNA: TGTGCCAGCAGCTTAGCAGTCACACACATTAACTATGGCTACACCTTC; CDR3: CASSLAVTHINYGYTF
V: TRBV12-5; size: .; J: TRBJ2-7; D: TRBD2; DNA: TGTGCTAGTGGTTTGCCGACTAGCGGGGCGGTCTACGAGCAGTACTTC; CDR3: CASGLPTSGAVYEQYF
V: TRBV9; size: .; J: TRBJ2-5; D: .; DNA: TGTGCCAGCAGCGTAGGGGGGTTACAAGAGACCCAGTACTTC; CDR3: CASSVGGLQETQYF
V: TRBV7-2; size: many; J: TRBJ1-1; D: TRBD1; DNA: TGTGCCAGCAGCCCCCTCATAAGACAGGGAAACACTGAAGCTTTCTTT; CDR3: CASSPLIRQGNTEAFF
V: TRBV11-2; size: .; J: TRBJ2-4; D: .; DNA: TGTGCCAGCAGCTTCCCTGGACAGACAAAAAACATTCAGTACTTC; CDR3: CASSFPGQTKNIQYF
V: TRBV6-2/TRBV6-3; size: many; J: TRBJ2-1; D: .; DNA: TGTGCCGTCCGGGACGGTTTTTACAATGAGCAGTTCTTC; CDR3: CAVRDGFYNEQFF
V: TRBV12-3/TRBV12-4; size: few; J: TRBJ2-1; D: .; DNA: TGTGCCAGCACCATTGGGGCAGCGGATGAGCAGTTCTTC; CDR3: CASTIGAADEQFF
V: TRBV4-1; size: .; J: TRBJ2-7; D: TRBD2; DNA: TGCGCCAGCAGCCAAGTTCCGGGACTAGCGTCCGAGCAGTACTTC; CDR3: CASSQVPGLASEQYF
V: TRBV20-1; size: .; J: TRBJ1-1; D: .; DNA: TGCAGTGCTCCAGTGAACACTGAAGCTTTCTTT; CDR3: CSAPVNTEAFF
V: TRBV7-9; size: many; J: TRBJ1-2; D: TRBD1; DNA: TGTGCCAGCAGCTCCGGGACAGCGGTTGGCTACACCTTC; CDR3: CASSSGTAVGYTF
V: TRBV3-1; size: few; J: TRBJ2-2; D: .; DNA: TGTGCCAGCAGCCAAGGGACCGTAGGGGAGCTGTTTTTT; CDR3: CASSQGTVGELFF
V: TRBV28; size: many; J: TRBJ2-1; D: TRBD2; DNA: TGTGCCAGCAGTACCAGGACTAGCAGGAATGATGAGCAGTTCTTC; CDR3: CASSTRTSRNDEQFF
V: TRBV29-1; size: many; J: TRBJ1-5; D: .; DNA: TGCAGCGTACTTACAGGTTCCAATCAGCCCCAGCATTTT; CDR3: CSVLTGSNQPQHF
V: TRBV14; size: few; J: TRBJ2-1; D: TRBD1; DNA: TGTGCCAGCAGCGTTTACAGGGGCACCTACAATGAGCAGTTCTTC; CDR3: CASSVYRGTYNEQFF
V: TRBV7-2; size: many; J: TRBJ2-3; D: TRBD2; DNA: TGTGCCAGCAGCCCTCCTGGGCGGGGGGTCACAGATACGCAGTATTTT; CDR3: CASSPPGRGVTDTQYF
V: TRBV6-6; size: many; J: TRBJ1-1; D: .; DNA: TGTGCCAGCAGTACCACAGGACAGACGAACACTGAAGCTTTCTTT; CDR3: CASSTTGQTNTEAFF
V: TRBV25-1; size: .; J: TRBJ1-5; D: .; DNA: TGTGCCAGCAGTCCGCCTCCCGTGTCGTATAGCAATCAGCCCCAGCATTTT; CDR3: CASSPPPVSYSNQPQHF